Below are 25 T cell receptor beta chains sequenced from a single sample in a study of blood T cell repertoires in COVID-19. The table came from immunoSEQ multiplex PCR; TCRdb's copy has only in-frame clones and leaves some out. The data show 280,000 or so clones, around 88% seen once. Input material: PBMCs or T cells enriched from blood (not recorded which). The receptors here all came from a middle-aged woman who had recovered from COVID-19.

The CDR3: CASVPSGETDTQYF. CDR3 DNA sequence: TGTGCCAGCGTCCCTAGCGGGGAGACAGATACGCAGTATTTT. The J gene is TRBJ2-3, the V gene TRBV28, with TRBD2 matching over 9 bases. Germline CDR1 is MDHEN and CDR2 is SYDVKM. V shed 8 bases and J 3 bases; nucleotides not matched to a gene: 6. The CDR3 spans 14 residues.

The J gene is TRBJ2-7, the V gene TRBV10-1; 10 positions agree with TRBD2. Germline-derived CDR1 and CDR2 are WNHNN and SYGVQD (reference sequence). This CDR3 is 14 amino acids long. The V gene end was trimmed by 9 bases and the J gene end by 4 bases; junction bases not matched to a gene: 9. In nucleotides, the CDR3 is TGCGCCAGTCCAGCGGGAGGGTACGAATACGAGCAGTACTTC. Translation gives CASPAGGYEYEQYF.

J is TRBJ1-2 and V is TRBV28; the match to TRBD1 covers 8 bases. The CDR3 extends over 14 amino acids. Germline lookup yields CDR1 MDHEN and CDR2 SYDVKM. V dropped 6 bases and J dropped 7; count of bases not matched to a gene: 10. The CDR3 bases are TGTGCCAGCAGCACCAGGACAGGGATTAGTGGCTACACCTTC. Amino acids: CASSTRTGISGYTF.

The chain joins TRBV7-2 to TRBJ2-5, with D perhaps TRBD2 (5 bases). Germline CDR1 and CDR2: SGHTA and FQGNSA. V was pared by 1 base and J by 1 base, with 13 bases between. This CDR3 has 16 amino acids. CDR3 DNA: TGTGCCAGCAGCTTAGAAGGTTTAGCGTTCCAAGAGACCCAGTACTTC. Protein: CASSLEGLAFQETQYF.

A note on this clone: The junction shows a germline mismatch at one end, possibly a read error. As DNA, the CDR3 is TGCCCTGGGGGGGATACGCAGTATTTT. It encodes CPGGDTQYF. The chain is built from TRBV18 and TRBJ2-3; tentative D call: TRBD2 (6 bases). Per the germline V gene, CDR1 is KGHSH and CDR2 is LQKENI. The CDR3 length is 9 residues.

The gene calls are TRBV13 and TRBJ2-2, with 8 positions matching TRBD2. The CDR3 consists of 17 residues. The germline V gene encodes CDR1 PRHDT and CDR2 FYEKMQ (reference sequence). The trim removed 4 bases at V and 5 bases at J, leaving 12 bases unmatched. The chain's CDR3 is CASSSSIAGLRTGELFF. In nucleotides, the CDR3 is TGTGCCAGCAGCTCCTCTATAGCGGGGTTAAGGACCGGGGAGCTGTTTTTT. Based on the CDR3 plus reference TRBV13 and TRBJ2-2, the full variable domain is AAGVIQSPRHLIKEKRETATLKCYPIPRHDTVYWYQQGPGQDPQFLISFYEKMQSDKGSIPDRFSAQQFSDYHSELNMSSLELGDSALYFCASSSSIAGLRTGELFFGEGSRLTVL.

In this sample, this clone turned up once. The chain has TRBV6-5 and TRBJ2-7; 11 bases are a match to TRBD2. The CDR3 is 16 amino acids. V shed 4 bases, J shed 5 bases, and the junction held 10 bases outside the gene matches. CDR1 is MNHEY, CDR2 SVGAGI, per germline. CDR3: CASSLTVAGGPHEQYF. The CDR3 DNA sequence: TGTGCCAGCAGTTTAACAGTAGCGGGAGGGCCCCACGAGCAGTACTTC.

This chain links TRBV28 with TRBJ2-7; TRBD2 matches 8 bases. CDR1 is MDHEN, CDR2 SYDVKM, per germline. CDR3 length: 16 amino acids. The V segment lost 7 bases and the J segment 2 bases; nucleotides outside the gene matches: 13. The CDR3 protein is CASTPGGYSSTYEQYF. The DNA of the CDR3 is TGTGCCAGCACCCCGGGAGGGTATAGCTCAACCTACGAGCAGTACTTC.

The chain employs TRBV24-1 and TRBJ2-3, with 9 bases fitting TRBD2. The CDR3 is made up of 15 amino acids. Germline CDR1 KGHDR, CDR2 SFDVKD. The trim removed 5 bases at V and 5 bases at J, leaving 7 bases unmatched. The CDR3 here is CATSAPSGARDTQYF. CDR3 in DNA: TGTGCCACCAGTGCCCCTAGCGGGGCCAGAGATACGCAGTATTTT.

This chain joins TRBV28 and TRBJ1-2; D is possibly TRBD1 (5 bases). The germline V gene has CDR1 MDHEN and CDR2 SYDVKM. Trimming shortened V by 8 bases and J by 5 bases, and 15 bases separated the two germline ends. The CDR3 sequence is 13 residues long. For the CDR3, the DNA is TGTGCCAGCCGAGTTGGGGCAGCATATGGCTACACCTTC. It yields the protein CASRVGAAYGYTF.

This chain's CDR3 is CASSSGLAGRTDTQYF. CDR3 DNA sequence: TGTGCCAGCAGCTCAGGACTAGCGGGCCGCACAGATACGCAGTATTTT. V gene TRBV11-3 combines with J gene TRBJ2-3; 11 bases agree with TRBD2. The length of the CDR3 is 16 residues. V shed 4 bases, J shed 1 base, and the junction held 4 bases outside the gene matches. CDR1 and CDR2 from the germline V gene are SGHNT and YENEEA.

The V and J genes are TRBV7-2 and TRBJ2-1; 13 bases line up with TRBD2. The length of the CDR3 is 17 residues. Losses at the gene ends were 0 bases for V and 4 bases for J; bases not matched to a gene: 3. The V gene's germline CDR1 is SGHTA and CDR2 FQGNSA. The CDR3 is CASSLAVTSGRYNEQFF. In DNA, the CDR3 is TGTGCCAGCAGCTTAGCTGTGACTAGCGGGAGGTACAATGAGCAGTTCTTC.

V is TRBV4-3 and J is TRBJ1-2; no definite D call. The V end was cut by 0 bases, the J end by 6 bases, with 14 bases between. CDR3 length: 15 residues. The germline V gene encodes CDR1 LGHNA and CDR2 YSLEER. CDR3 residues: CASSQEVGSSHGYTF. The DNA of the CDR3 is TGCGCCAGCAGCCAAGAAGTCGGCAGTAGCCATGGCTACACCTTC.

V gene TRBV6-2 or TRBV6-3 combines with J gene TRBJ1-1; weak D call: TRBD1 (6 bases). Looked up from germline, CDR1 is MNHEY and CDR2 is SVGEGT. The CDR3 contains 12 residues. Deletions cut 5 bases from V and 9 bases from J, with 13 bases between. Here the CDR3 reads CASSPLGQKAFF. The CDR3 DNA reads as TGTGCCAGCAGTCCCCTAGGACAGAAAGCTTTCTTT.

The chain combines TRBV4-3 with TRBJ2-1, with 12 positions matching TRBD2. The CDR3 spans 15 residues. Trimming at V came to 6 bases and at J to 9 bases, leaving 9 bases not matched to a gene. Germline V gene lookup returns CDR1 LGHNA and CDR2 YSLEER. The CDR3 region is CASRPGLAGIGEQFF. CDR3 DNA sequence: TGCGCCAGCAGACCCGGACTAGCGGGAATCGGTGAGCAGTTCTTC.

This clone was detected only once. The gene calls are TRBV4-1 and TRBJ1-2, with unresolved D. V gave up 4 bases and J gave up 1 base, with 19 bases separating them. Germline V lookup: CDR1 MGHRA, CDR2 YSYEKL. The CDR3 has 17 residues. CDR3 sequence: CASSPYFPQTHNYGYTF. CDR3 DNA: TGCGCCAGCAGCCCCTATTTCCCACAGACGCATAACTATGGCTACACCTTC.

The gene calls are TRBV12-3 or TRBV12-4 and TRBJ2-1; the match to TRBD2 covers 10 bases. V was pared by 7 bases and J by 13 bases, with 7 bases of the junction left unmatched. The CDR3 contains 12 residues. The CDR3 DNA sequence: TGTGCCAGCACAACAAGCGGGAGGGGTCAGTTCTTC. As protein: CASTTSGRGQFF.

The CDR3 is CASSPRLAGGAETQYF. CDR3 coding DNA: TGTGCCAGCAGTCCGAGACTAGCGGGAGGGGCGGAGACCCAGTACTTC. The chain uses TRBV28 and TRBJ2-5, with TRBD2 identical over 14 bases. The germline gives CDR1 MDHEN, CDR2 SYDVKM. There are 16 residues in the CDR3. Trimming removed 5 bases from V and 5 bases from J; junction bases left unmatched: 7.

The chain links TRBV30 to TRBJ2-6; TRBD1 matches at 11 bases. Germline V lookup: CDR1 GTSNPN, CDR2 SVGIG (reference sequence). The V and J ends lost 1 base and 3 bases, in that order; junction bases with no gene match: 5. This CDR3 is built from 17 residues. Written as DNA, the CDR3 is TGTGCCTGGAGTGCAGGGACAGGGGGGAGTGGGGCCAACGTCCTGACTTTC. This encodes CAWSAGTGGSGANVLTF. The whole variable domain, remainder taken from reference TRBV30 and TRBJ2-6, is SQTIHQWPATLVQPVGSPLSLECTVEGTSNPNLYWYRQAAGRGLQLLFYSVGIGQISSEVPQNLSASRPQDRQFILSSKKLLLSDSGFYLCAWSAGTGGSGANVLTFGAGSRLTVL.

This clone appeared once. This chain connects TRBV18 to TRBJ2-7; D is ambiguous. Germline CDR1 KGHSH, CDR2 LQKENI. CDR3 size: 13 residues. V was clipped by 5 bases and J by 5 bases, with 13 bases between them. CDR3: CASSGQATDEQYF. The CDR3 DNA reads TGTGCCAGCTCAGGGCAGGCCACCGACGAGCAGTACTTC.

The chain carries TRBV15 and TRBJ2-1; TRBD1 aligns across 7 bases. V trimming: 0 bases; J trimming: 2 bases; junction bases outside the gene matches: 4. Looked up from germline, CDR1 is LNHNV and CDR2 is YYDKDF (reference sequence). The CDR3 runs 16 residues. CDR3 in amino acids: CATSRDKGAPYNEQFF. CDR3 sequence (DNA): TGTGCCACCAGCAGAGATAAGGGGGCCCCCTACAATGAGCAGTTCTTC.

V usage is TRBV7-9 and J usage is TRBJ2-7; the match to TRBD2 covers 13 bases. From germline, CDR1 is SEHNR and CDR2 FQNEAQ (reference sequence). V was clipped by 4 bases and J by 5 bases; unmatched bases: 5. The CDR3 covers 15 residues. In nucleotides, the CDR3 is TGTGCCAGCAGCTCCAGGACTAGCGGGAGCCACGAGCAGTACTTC. Its translation: CASSSRTSGSHEQYF.

V gene TRBV7-2 combines with J gene TRBJ1-3; D not certain. CDR1 SGHTA and CDR2 FQGNSA come from the germline V gene. The V and J ends lost 4 bases and 0 bases respectively, with 13 bases between them. The CDR3 sequence is 16 residues long. The DNA of the CDR3 is TGTGCCAGCAGCTCCGCAGATGCCCGCTCTGGAAACACCATATATTTT. It translates to CASSSADARSGNTIYF.

The V gene is TRBV11-2, the J gene TRBJ2-5; weak D call: TRBD1 (6 bases). This CDR3 contains 16 residues. V dropped 5 bases and J dropped 0 bases, with 16 bases sitting between them. Germline loops: CDR1 SGHAT, CDR2 FQNNGV. CDR3 nucleotide sequence: TGTGCCAGCAGCACTAGGGCGCGACAGGACCAAGAGACCCAGTACTTC. Its protein product is CASSTRARQDQETQYF.

The chain employs TRBV11-2 and TRBJ2-1, with D maybe TRBD2 (5 bases). V lost 5 bases, J lost 1 base, and 12 bases lay in between. The CDR3 is 15 residues long. Germline V gene lookup returns CDR1 SGHAT and CDR2 FQNNGV. CDR3 region: CASSGAAVSYNEQFF. DNA of the CDR3: TGTGCCAGCAGCGGAGCGGCAGTTTCCTACAATGAGCAGTTCTTC.